Given below is one T cell receptor beta chain in context. Its cognate antigen is unknown. The entry originates in a study of shared clonotypes between healthy human individuals. Study outcomes and limitations: Among the subsets, naive ones generally showed larger estimated richness than memory ones. Limited genetic and exposure-history diversity came from having few donors.

It was across several immunoSEQ plates that each subset's genomic DNA was evenly split. Some clones are missing from TCRdb's copy, which holds only in-frame ones; the method was immunoSEQ multiplex PCR. The sample includes over 2 million clones, 85% to 95% seen only once; the top ten take approximately 0.4%. CDR3 length equals 13 residues. Germline CDR1 and CDR2: LGHNA and YNFKEQ. V lost 4 bases and J 5 bases, leaving 8 bases between the germline ends. The receptor comes from a man younger than 35 in good health. Some clones in this sample may be carry-over from other donors' samples. The gene calls are TRBV4-2 and TRBJ2-2, with D perhaps being TRBD1 or TRBD2 (5 bases each). Sequenced sample: naive CD4+ T cells from PBMCs. The subset denotes: CD45RA+ positively selected. In DNA, the CDR3 is TGTGCCAGCAGCCCGTGGGGGACCGGGGAGCTGTTTTTT. Its translation is CASSPWGTGELFF.